Shown below are 9 T cell receptor beta chains from a single sample sequenced in a study of T cells in Graves' hyperthyroidism and ophthalmopathy. Regions amplified from RNA transcripts were the TCR beta CDR3 regions. Using the HTBI primer set, a first-round RT-PCR was run on the TCR CDR3. TCRdb independently ran MiXCR on the multiplex PCR reads; one entry per CDR3 protein. The sample records around 250,000 distinct CDR3 sequences, 14% to 15% being singletons. Sample: blood. The origin of the receptors is a woman in her 40s with Graves' hyperthyroidism that later progressed to Graves' ophthalmopathy.

At least ten counts were recorded for this clonotype. The CDR3 loop is CASSDQGTGATDTQYF. CDR3 nucleotide sequence: TGTGCCAGCAGTGACCAAGGGACAGGAGCCACAGATACGCAGTATTTT. J is TRBJ2-3 and V is TRBV2; TRBD1 agrees at 8 bases. The CDR3 is 16 amino acids. V lost 3 bases to trimming and J lost 2 bases; unmatched junction nucleotides: 7. Per germline, CDR1 SNHLY and CDR2 FYNNEI.

For this clonotype: At one boundary the junction diverges from the germline segment, which might be a read error. The rearrangement uses TRBV28 and TRBJ1-2; the D is unclear. CDR3 size: 15 residues. The germline V gene encodes CDR1 MDHEN and CDR2 SYDVKM. In DNA form, the CDR3 reads TGTGCCAGCAGTTTATGGCAATTTTCCAACTATGACTACACCTTC. Protein: CASSLWQFSNYDYTF.

This clonotype was recorded at least ten times. The chain has TRBV2 and TRBJ1-5; D is uncertain. CDR1 and CDR2 (germline): SNHLY, FYNNEI. The length of the CDR3 is 12 residues. Trimming shortened V by 4 bases and J by 1 base, and 2 bases separated the two germline ends. The CDR3, as DNA: TGTGCCAGCAGTGGCAGCAATCAGCCCCAGCATTTT. Protein: CASSGSNQPQHF.

There are many counts of this clonotype. This chain connects TRBV7-8 to TRBJ2-7, with TRBD2 as a possible D gene (5 bases). The CDR3 is 14 residues long. In germline, CDR1 is SGHVS, CDR2 FQNEAQ. V gave up 2 bases and J gave up 5 bases, with 13 bases separating them. CDR3 DNA sequence: TGTGCCAGCAGCTTATTCAATCTAGCCCACGAGCAGTACTTC. It encodes CASSLFNLAHEQYF.

This clonotype was seen repeatedly, ten times or more. For the CDR3, the DNA is TGTGCCAGCAGCTTAGCCCAGGCATCTGAAGCTTTCTTT. Its protein is CASSLAQASEAFF. J is TRBJ1-1 and V is TRBV7-3; D call uncertain. The germline V gene has CDR1 SGHTA and CDR2 FQGTGA. V lost 2 bases and J 6 bases, leaving 10 bases between the germline ends. This CDR3 is 13 amino acids long.

The rearrangement uses TRBV6-2 or TRBV6-3 and TRBJ1-4; D is uncertain. The V end lost 6 bases, the J end lost 6 bases, and 8 bases lay between the germline ends. The CDR3 is 12 residues long. Germline CDR1 MNHEY, CDR2 SVGEGT. Here the CDR3 DNA reads TGTGCCAGCAGCTCCTCCGATGAAAAACTGTTTTTT. It translates to CASSSSDEKLFF.

This clonotype has just a few counts. The genes are TRBV2 and TRBJ1-2, with D possibly being TRBD1 (5 bases). Per germline, CDR1 SNHLY and CDR2 FYNNEI. The CDR3 has 12 amino acids. Trimming removed 8 bases at V and 4 bases at J, with 11 bases between. CDR3 protein: CASEDTPYGYTF. Written as DNA, the CDR3 is TGTGCCAGCGAGGACACGCCCTATGGCTACACCTTC. The entire variable domain, with the rest obtained from reference TRBV2 and TRBJ1-2, is as follows: EPEVTQTPSHQVTQMGQEVILRCVPISNHLYFYWYRQILGQKVEFLVSFYNNEISEKSEIFDDQFSVERPDGSNFTLKIRSTKLEDSAMYFCASEDTPYGYTFGSGTRLTVV.

J is TRBJ2-5 and V is TRBV12-3 or TRBV12-4, with TRBD2 as a possible D gene (5 bases). The CDR3 covers 16 residues. The V end lost 3 bases, the J end lost 5 bases, and 19 bases lay between the germline ends. The DNA for the CDR3 is TGTGCCAGCAGTTTCGGCCTTAGCGTGGGCGAGGAGACCCAGTACTTC. This translates into CASSFGLSVGEETQYF.

This clonotype came up a few times. The rearrangement links TRBV19 to TRBJ1-1; D is uncertain. Germline V gene lookup returns CDR1 LNHDA and CDR2 SQIVND (reference sequence). This CDR3 has 16 residues. Trimming cost V 6 bases and J 0 bases, with 17 bases left between them. CDR3 loop: CASRSFGRQLNTEAFF. The DNA for the CDR3 is TGTGCCAGTAGGTCGTTTGGGCGGCAATTGAACACTGAAGCTTTCTTT.